Below, 24 T cell receptor beta chains from the same sample are listed, as sequenced in a study of CD8+ T cells in alopecia areata. Reverse transcribed after extraction, RNA yielded cDNA as the sequencing template. Libraries were prepared by immunoSEQ multiplex PCR; TCRdb keeps only in-frame clonotypes and omits some of them. The table includes about 250,000 clones, roughly 69% detected once. This specimen was CD4+ T cells sorted from blood, taken at week 0. The receptors here all came from a human donor with alopecia areata.

The genes are TRBV6-6 and TRBJ2-1; TRBD2 matches at 9 bases. CDR3 size: 15 residues. V dropped 2 bases and J dropped 9; count of bases not matched to a gene: 8. The germline gives CDR1 MNHNY, CDR2 SVGAGI (reference sequence). The CDR3 loop reads CASSYTASGVGEQFF. CDR3 DNA: TGTGCCAGCAGTTACACGGCTAGCGGGGTGGGTGAGCAGTTCTTC.

The V gene is TRBV18, the J gene TRBJ2-3; 8 bases are a match to TRBD1. V trimming: 4 bases; J trimming: 6 bases; junction bases outside the gene matches: 6. The V gene's germline CDR1 is KGHSH and CDR2 LQKENI. This CDR3 comprises 14 residues. The CDR3 DNA reads as TGTGCCAGCTCACTTCGGACAGGGCTGGATACGCAGTATTTT. Amino acids: CASSLRTGLDTQYF.

This clone was seen a handful of times. The J gene is TRBJ1-1, the V gene TRBV29-1; D is unclear. The CDR3 runs 14 residues. Germline assignment: CDR1 SQVTM and CDR2 ANQGSEA. Trimming removed 1 base from V and 1 base from J, with 10 bases in between. The CDR3 here is CSVEGTEQNTEAFF. Written as DNA, the CDR3 is TGCAGCGTTGAAGGTACAGAGCAGAACACTGAAGCTTTCTTT.

The J gene is TRBJ2-1, the V gene TRBV6-6, with D possibly being TRBD2 (5 bases). The CDR3 totals 14 residues. Looked up from germline, CDR1 is MNHNY and CDR2 is SVGAGI (reference sequence). The V end lost 1 base, the J end lost 6 bases, and 10 bases lay between the germline ends. This CDR3 is CASSYLGRGNEQFF. The CDR3 nucleotides are TGTGCCAGCAGTTACTTGGGCCGGGGCAATGAGCAGTTCTTC.

The gene calls are TRBV11-2 and TRBJ2-3; TRBD2 might be the D (7 bases). This CDR3 is 15 amino acids long. Germline V CDR1 and CDR2: SGHAT, FQNNGV. Trimming removed 1 base at V and 5 bases at J, with 13 bases between. CDR3 region: CASSLVGGPQDTQYF. CDR3 nucleotides: TGTGCCAGCAGCTTAGTGGGGGGGCCTCAAGATACGCAGTATTTT.

The chain joins TRBV12-5 to TRBJ2-5; unclear D gene. This CDR3 comprises 13 residues. V lost 2 bases, J lost 4 bases, and 8 bases lay in between. In germline, CDR1 is LGHNT, CDR2 FRNRAP. The CDR3 region is CASGLPGGETQYF. Written as DNA, the CDR3 is TGTGCTAGTGGTTTGCCAGGTGGAGAGACCCAGTACTTC. Drawing the rest from reference TRBV12-5 and TRBJ2-5, the complete variable domain is DARVTQTPRHKVTEMGQEVTMRCQPILGHNTVFWYRQTMMQGLELLAYFRNRAPLDDSGMPKDRFSAEMPDATLATLKIQPSEPRDSAVYFCASGLPGGETQYFGPGTRLLVL.

A word on this clone: Other DNA variants within this sample encode the same CDR3. The rearrangement links TRBV30 to TRBJ2-3, with D perhaps matching TRBD2 (5 bases). Looked up from germline, CDR1 is GTSNPN and CDR2 is SVGIG (reference sequence). Trimming shortened V by 4 bases and J by 0 bases, and 8 bases separated the two germline ends. This CDR3 spans 13 amino acids. The CDR3 region is CAWNAGSTDTQYF. The CDR3 DNA is TGTGCCTGGAATGCGGGTAGCACAGATACGCAGTATTTT.

The table lists this clone with a count of one. This chain links TRBV30 with TRBJ2-7; TRBD1 matches at 7 bases. Germline CDR1 is GTSNPN and CDR2 is SVGIG (reference sequence). Unmatched junction bases numbered 11, after V lost 3 bases and J lost 6 bases. This CDR3 is built from 14 residues. As DNA, the CDR3 is TGTGCCTGGAGCGAGAGGGGGCGCTACCGCGAGCAGTACTTC. Its protein product is CAWSERGRYREQYF.

This clone appeared a few times. The chain couples TRBV6-5 to TRBJ2-5; 10 positions agree with TRBD1. Germline CDR1 MNHEY, CDR2 SVGAGI. This CDR3 has 15 amino acids. J gave up 4 bases and V 2 bases, and 4 bases lay outside the gene matches. This chain's CDR3 is CASSYPGQGGETQYF. Written as DNA, the CDR3 is TGTGCCAGCAGTTACCCAGGACAGGGGGGAGAGACCCAGTACTTC.

Written as DNA, the CDR3 is TGCGCCAGCAGCCAGATACCCGGGACAGCTTCTACCCCTAACTATGGCTACACCTTC. Its translation: CASSQIPGTASTPNYGYTF. The chain has TRBV4-3 and TRBJ1-2; TRBD1 agrees at 7 bases. The CDR3 is 19 amino acids. The V and J ends lost 3 bases and 0 bases, in that order; junction bases with no gene match: 16. Germline V gene lookup returns CDR1 LGHNA and CDR2 YSLEER.

CDR3 nucleotide sequence: TGTGCCTCCCAGGGAATGAACACCGGGGAGCTGTTTTTT. This translates into CASQGMNTGELFF. The genes are TRBV30 and TRBJ2-2, with D tentatively TRBD1 (5 bases). The germline V gene has CDR1 GTSNPN and CDR2 SVGIG (reference sequence). Trimming cost V 7 bases and J 1 base, with 10 bases left between them. The CDR3 is made up of 13 amino acids.

Remarks on this clone: At one of its ends the junction is not consistent with the germline gene, which may arise from a read error. The rearrangement uses TRBV7-7 and TRBJ2-2; either TRBD1 or TRBD2 may fit D (5 bases each). The CDR3 spans 15 residues. Germline V lookup: CDR1 SSHAT, CDR2 FNYEAQ (reference sequence). The CDR3 nucleotides are TGTGCTAGCAGCCCGGGACCTCCTTTCACCGGGGAGCTGTTTTTT. Amino acids: CASSPGPPFTGELFF.

The chain carries TRBV19 and TRBJ1-1; unclear D gene. Germline-derived CDR1 and CDR2 are LNHDA and SQIVND (reference sequence). The V and J ends lost 6 bases and 0 bases respectively, with 11 bases between them. The CDR3 has 14 amino acids. The CDR3 DNA sequence: TGTGCCAGTAGCCCGCGGAACCTGAACACTGAAGCTTTCTTT. Its protein product is CASSPRNLNTEAFF.

The V gene is TRBV18, the J gene TRBJ1-4; D is unclear. Trimming pared 6 bases from V and 3 bases from J, leaving 8 bases between. Germline loops: CDR1 KGHSH, CDR2 LQKENI. The CDR3 consists of 13 residues. The CDR3 loop reads CASSGLPNEKLFF. For the CDR3, the DNA is TGTGCCAGCTCGGGTCTCCCTAATGAAAAACTGTTTTTT. The full variable domain, its missing parts supplied by reference TRBV18 and TRBJ1-4, is NAGVMQNPRHLVRRRGQEARLRCSPMKGHSHVYWYRQLPEEGLKFMVYLQKENIIDESGMPKERFSAEFPKEGPSILRIQQVVRGDSAAYFCASSGLPNEKLFFGSGTQLSVL.

The CDR3 DNA sequence: TGTGCCAGCAGCTTAAGGACAGGGCTAAATGAGCAGTTCTTC. Protein: CASSLRTGLNEQFF. The genes are TRBV13 and TRBJ2-1; 8 bases map to TRBD1. V lost 2 bases, J lost 7 bases, and 4 bases stayed unmatched. Germline V gene data show CDR1 as PRHDT and CDR2 as FYEKMQ (reference sequence). The CDR3 totals 14 residues.

CDR3 in amino acids: CSAKDKTYEQYF. Here the CDR3 DNA reads TGCAGCGCTAAGGACAAGACCTACGAGCAGTACTTC. V is TRBV29-1 and J is TRBJ2-7, with D maybe TRBD1 (5 bases). Germline V CDR1 and CDR2: SQVTM, ANQGSEA. This CDR3 is built from 12 residues. Trimming removed 7 bases at V and 2 bases at J, with 12 bases between.

With respect to this clone: One end of the junction fails to match germline, which may point to a read error. The chain links TRBV29-1 to TRBJ2-2; maybe TRBD2 (6 bases). This CDR3 is 13 amino acids long. Germline assignment: CDR1 SQVTM and CDR2 ANQGSEA. The CDR3 protein is CSVARDFTGELFF. CDR3 bases: TGCAGCGTTGCCCGGGACTTCACCGGGGAGCTATTTTTT.

The chain couples TRBV29-1 to TRBJ2-2; a possible D gene is TRBD1 (7 bases). Trimming removed 5 bases from V and 4 bases from J, with 14 bases in between. Germline V gene sequence: CDR1 SQVTM, CDR2 ANQGSEA. CDR3 length: 14 amino acids. This chain's CDR3 is CSVRQGLGTGELFF. The CDR3 DNA is TGCAGCGTTAGACAGGGACTCGGCACCGGGGAGCTGTTTTTT.

Note on this clone: Other DNA sequences in this sample translate to the same CDR3. This chain connects TRBV30 to TRBJ1-1; a weak D match, TRBD1 (6 bases). This CDR3 region has 13 residues. Per the germline V gene, CDR1 is GTSNPN and CDR2 is SVGIG (reference sequence). V was pared by 0 bases and J by 4 bases, with 9 bases between. CDR3 loop: CAWSVRGGTEAFF. CDR3 DNA sequence: TGTGCCTGGAGTGTCCGAGGGGGCACTGAAGCTTTCTTT.

The V and J genes are TRBV7-9 and TRBJ1-1, with D possibly TRBD1 on 6 matching bases. V lost 1 base and J lost 7, with 16 bases in between. This CDR3 contains 15 residues. Germline V CDR1 and CDR2: SEHNR, FQNEAQ (reference sequence). The CDR3 DNA follows: TGTGCCAGCAGCTTAGACAGGGCCGAACTATTTGAAGCTTTCTTT. Residues: CASSLDRAELFEAFF.

The V gene is TRBV29-1, the J gene TRBJ1-1, with a possible D match to TRBD1 (5 bases). Germline CDR1 is SQVTM and CDR2 is ANQGSEA. The CDR3 length is 13 residues. V was trimmed by 6 bases and J by 1 base, leaving 12 bases between them. The CDR3 nucleotides read TGCAGCGTCCGGGCCCAGGGGAACACTGAAGCTTTCTTT. It codes for CSVRAQGNTEAFF. The variable domain in full, with the rest retrieved from reference TRBV29-1 and TRBJ1-1, is SAVISQKPSRDICQRGTSLTIQCQVDSQVTMMFWYRQQPGQSLTLIATANQGSEATYESGFVIDKFPISRPNLTFSTLTVSNMSPEDSSIYLCSVRAQGNTEAFFGQGTRLTVV.

V and J are TRBV30 and TRBJ1-5; D is possibly TRBD1 (5 bases). Trimming stripped 0 bases from V and 4 bases from J, with 7 bases between. Germline assignment: CDR1 GTSNPN and CDR2 SVGIG (reference sequence). The CDR3 contains 13 residues. The DNA for the CDR3 is TGTGCCTGGAGTGTACGACAGAATCAGCCCCAGCATTTT. Translated, it gives CAWSVRQNQPQHF. Full variable domain (rest looked up from reference TRBV30 and TRBJ1-5): SQTIHQWPATLVQPVGSPLSLECTVEGTSNPNLYWYRQAAGRGLQLLFYSVGIGQISSEVPQNLSASRPQDRQFILSSKKLLLSDSGFYLCAWSVRQNQPQHFGDGTRLSIL.

With regard to this clone: Additional DNA sequences in this sample encode the identical CDR3. V gene TRBV5-1 combines with J gene TRBJ2-5; no definite D call. The CDR3 runs to 13 residues. Trimming pared 5 bases from V and 1 base from J, leaving 9 bases between. From germline, CDR1 is SGHRS and CDR2 YFSETQ. In DNA form, the CDR3 reads TGCGCCAGCAGTCGAGCCCTCCAAGAGACCCAGTACTTC. This sequence encodes CASSRALQETQYF.

The chain combines TRBV28 with TRBJ1-1; D may be TRBD1 (5 bases). The CDR3 spans 13 residues. Germline V gene lookup returns CDR1 MDHEN and CDR2 SYDVKM. Trimming took off 1 base at V and 10 bases at J, with 13 bases between the two ends. CDR3 DNA sequence: TGTGCCAGCAGTTTATCTGGGGGGAAGGGAGCTTTCTTT. Encoded protein: CASSLSGGKGAFF.